These 18 T cell receptor beta chains share one sample of origin, sequenced in a study of beta chain features in type 1 diabetes. Every bit of the isolated RNA underwent reverse transcription, so sequencing read expressed TCRB transcripts. Method: immunoSEQ multiplex PCR; TCRdb's copy keeps in-frame clones and lacks some. The table lists under 250,000 clones, 25% to 35% of them singletons. Source material: central memory CD4+ T cells from blood. These receptors were obtained from a man aged 30 to 45 in good health.

The sample holds many counts of this clone. The same CDR3 arises from other DNA sequences in this sample as well. V gene TRBV29-1 combines with J gene TRBJ2-3, with D uncertain. Trimming removed 8 bases from V and 2 bases from J, with 5 bases in between. Germline assignment: CDR1 SQVTM and CDR2 ANQGSEA. The CDR3 contains 10 residues. CDR3 region: CSTDTDTQYF. In nucleotides, the CDR3 is TGCAGCACAGACACAGATACGCAGTATTTT.

This clone was counted between two and nine times. The chain employs TRBV29-1 and TRBJ1-1; 7 bases align to TRBD1. Germline CDR1 and CDR2: SQVTM and ANQGSEA. CDR3 size: 12 residues. Trimming at V came to 6 bases and at J to 2 bases, leaving 3 bases not matched to a gene. Here the CDR3 reads CSVGQFNTEAFF. The CDR3 region has the DNA TGCAGCGTGGGACAGTTCAACACTGAAGCTTTCTTT.

The chain is built from TRBV2 and TRBJ2-1; D tentatively reads TRBD1 or TRBD2 (5 bases each). This CDR3 is built from 14 residues. The V gene's germline CDR1 is SNHLY and CDR2 FYNNEI. Trimming pared 3 bases from V and 16 bases from J, leaving 22 bases between. The DNA of the CDR3 is TGTGCCAGCAGTGATAGAACTCGGGGCCAAGGAGGCTTCTTC. Protein product: CASSDRTRGQGGFF.

This clone has more than one count but fewer than ten. V is TRBV11-3 and J is TRBJ2-2; D ambiguous. The CDR3 runs to 14 residues. The germline V gene has CDR1 SGHNT and CDR2 YENEEA. Deletions cut 5 bases from V and 7 bases from J, with 14 bases between. This chain's CDR3 is CASSPTLESGELFF. In DNA form, the CDR3 reads TGTGCCAGCAGCCCCACCCTGGAGAGCGGGGAGCTGTTTTTT.

This clone was seen only a few times. The germline gene is not matched at one end of the junction; a read error may be the cause. The genes are TRBV19 and TRBJ2-2, with D unresolved. The CDR3 totals 13 residues. CDR1 is LNHDA and CDR2 is SQIVND in the germline V gene (reference sequence). The CDR3 nucleotides are TGTGCCAGTAGGATAGACGGCACCGGGGAGCTGTTTTTT. Translation gives CASRIDGTGELFF. The variable domain in full, completed from reference TRBV19 and TRBJ2-2, reads DGGITQSPKYLFRKEGQNVTLSCEQNLNHDAMYWYRQDPGQGLRLIYYSQIVNDFQKGDIAEGYSVSREKKESFPLTVTSAQKNPTAFYLCASRIDGTGELFFGEGSRLTVL.

A word on this clone: Other nucleotide sequences in the sample specify the same CDR3. The rearrangement links TRBV11-2 to TRBJ2-3, with TRBD2 as a possible D gene (5 bases). V was trimmed by 1 base and J by 1 base, leaving 12 bases between them. The CDR3 totals 16 residues. CDR1 is SGHAT and CDR2 is FQNNGV in the germline V gene. CDR3: CASSLASGGGTDTQYF. CDR3 nucleotides: TGTGCCAGCAGCTTAGCCTCAGGAGGAGGCACAGATACGCAGTATTTT. The variable domain in full, completed from reference TRBV11-2 and TRBJ2-3, reads EAGVAQSPRYKIIEKRQSVAFWCNPISGHATLYWYQQILGQGPKLLIQFQNNGVVDDSQLPKDRFSAERLKGVDSTLKIQPAKLEDSAVYLCASSLASGGGTDTQYFGPGTRLTVL.

With regard to this clone: Other DNA sequences in this sample translate to the same CDR3. The chain uses TRBV29-1 and TRBJ2-6; TRBD1 is a possible D gene (6 bases). The CDR3 loop spans 14 amino acids. Trimming left V 6 bases short and J 2 bases short, with 11 bases between. The germline V gene encodes CDR1 SQVTM and CDR2 ANQGSEA. CDR3 in DNA: TGCAGCGTGGGTAAGGGGGCTGGGGCCAACGTCCTGACTTTC. Protein: CSVGKGAGANVLTF. Complete variable domain (other parts from reference TRBV29-1 and TRBJ2-6): SAVISQKPSRDICQRGTSLTIQCQVDSQVTMMFWYRQQPGQSLTLIATANQGSEATYESGFVIDKFPISRPNLTFSTLTVSNMSPEDSSIYLCSVGKGAGANVLTFGAGSRLTVL.

The CDR3 loop reads CAWSPGRKETQYF. The DNA of the CDR3 is TGTGCCTGGAGTCCCGGACGGAAAGAGACCCAGTACTTC. The gene calls are TRBV30 and TRBJ2-5; D uncertain. The CDR3 consists of 13 residues. V gave up 2 bases and J gave up 3 bases, with 10 bases separating them. Germline loops: CDR1 GTSNPN, CDR2 SVGIG (reference sequence).

The chain carries TRBV29-1 and TRBJ2-5, with TRBD2 matching over 8 bases. V shed 4 bases and J 1 base; nucleotides not matched to a gene: 5. Germline CDR1 and CDR2: SQVTM and ANQGSEA. This CDR3 is built from 14 residues. CDR3 in DNA: TGCAGCGTTGCCGGGACTAGGACCCAAGAGACCCAGTACTTC. This translates into CSVAGTRTQETQYF.

This clone has just a few counts. The CDR3 nucleotides read TGTGCCAGCAATGGGTCCGAGAGGAGCAATCAGCCCCAGCATTTT. Its translation is CASNGSERSNQPQHF. The gene calls are TRBV28 and TRBJ1-5; D call uncertain. Germline V lookup: CDR1 MDHEN, CDR2 SYDVKM. V was trimmed by 7 bases and J by 1 base, leaving 14 bases between them. The CDR3 is 15 residues long.

This clone was seen at least ten times. The sample contains more than one DNA sequence encoding this CDR3. This chain links TRBV20-1 with TRBJ2-1; D might be TRBD1 (8 bases). Trimming removed 6 bases from V and 9 bases from J, with 12 bases in between. Germline CDR1 DFQATT, CDR2 SNEGSKA (reference sequence). This CDR3 has 11 amino acids. DNA of the CDR3: TGCAGTGCCACAGGGGGGGGTGAGCAGTTCTTC. Amino acids: CSATGGGEQFF.

Ten or more counts support this clone. The sample has other DNA sequences that encode this CDR3 too. V gene TRBV7-2 combines with J gene TRBJ2-1; a weak D match, TRBD1 (6 bases). The CDR3 sequence is 13 residues long. Germline V gene data show CDR1 as SGHTA and CDR2 as FQGNSA. The V end lost 3 bases, the J end lost 4 bases, and 7 bases lay between the germline ends. CDR3 in amino acids: CASSLDRYNEQFF. Written as DNA, the CDR3 is TGTGCCAGCAGCTTGGACAGATACAATGAGCAGTTCTTC.

The rearrangement uses TRBV7-2 and TRBJ2-1; weak D call: TRBD2 (7 bases). The V and J ends lost 4 bases and 4 bases respectively, with 14 bases between them. Germline V lookup: CDR1 SGHTA, CDR2 FQGNSA. This CDR3 spans 15 amino acids. The CDR3 loop reads CASSSPGGPYNEQFF. The CDR3 bases are TGTGCCAGCAGCTCCCCCGGGGGGCCTTACAATGAGCAGTTCTTC. The full variable domain, its missing parts supplied by reference TRBV7-2 and TRBJ2-1, is GAGVSQSPSNKVTEKGKDVELRCDPISGHTALYWYRQSLGQGLEFLIYFQGNSAPDKSGLPSDRFSAERTGGSVSTLTIQRTQQEDSAVYLCASSSPGGPYNEQFFGPGTRLTVL.

This clone was seen only a few times. The chain joins TRBV11-2 to TRBJ2-7; 10 nucleotides agree with TRBD2. The CDR3 sequence is 15 residues long. Unmatched junction bases numbered 8, after V lost 4 bases and J lost 5 bases. From germline, CDR1 is SGHAT and CDR2 FQNNGV. CDR3: CASSSALAGVHEQYF. In DNA, the CDR3 is TGTGCCAGCAGCTCGGCCCTAGCGGGGGTCCACGAGCAGTACTTC.

The chain combines TRBV29-1 with TRBJ1-5, with a possible D match to TRBD1 (5 bases). The V end was cut by 4 bases, the J end by 5 bases, with 12 bases between. This CDR3 comprises 13 residues. Per the germline V gene, CDR1 is SQVTM and CDR2 is ANQGSEA. DNA of the CDR3: TGCAGCGTTGGTCGGGGCGGGGATCAGCCCCAGCATTTT. It yields the protein CSVGRGGDQPQHF.

This clone came up once. This chain uses TRBV2 with TRBJ1-4, with TRBD1 matching over 10 bases. This CDR3 has 15 amino acids. After removal of 6 bases from V and 8 bases from J, the junction contained 9 bases not matched to a gene. The germline V gene encodes CDR1 SNHLY and CDR2 FYNNEI. The CDR3 is CASRPDRGLQEKLFF. CDR3 in DNA: TGTGCCAGCAGGCCCGACAGGGGGCTTCAAGAAAAACTGTTTTTT.

Only a few counts were recorded for this clone. This rearrangement joins TRBV5-1 to TRBJ2-7, with TRBD2 matching over 7 bases. Trimming at V came to 2 bases and at J to 0 bases, leaving 5 bases not matched to a gene. Germline loops: CDR1 SGHRS, CDR2 YFSETQ. This CDR3 is 15 amino acids long. CDR3 in amino acids: CASSFSGDPSYEQYF. The CDR3 nucleotides are TGCGCCAGCAGCTTCAGCGGGGATCCCTCCTACGAGCAGTACTTC.

This clone showed up many times. The sample carries other DNA sequences with the same CDR3. CDR3 amino acids: CASSVGQNTGELFF. The CDR3 nucleotides are TGTGCCAGCAGCGTAGGGCAGAACACCGGGGAGCTGTTTTTT. The chain combines TRBV9 with TRBJ2-2, with D uncertain. Trimming stripped 0 bases from V and 1 base from J, with 4 bases between. Germline values: CDR1 SGDLS, CDR2 YYNGEE. This CDR3 spans 14 amino acids.